This TCR beta chain is from a study of blood T cells in healthy people across ages. PCR was performed a second time for about 6 to 11 cycles using a sample-barcoded 5' primer and a J-beta primer mix. TCRdb reprocessed the 5' RACE reads via MiXCR and lists one record per CDR3 protein. The table includes about 800,000 distinct CDR3 sequences, roughly 25% detected once. V lost 0 bases and J lost 2, with 10 bases in between. The CDR3 contains 14 residues. Germline CDR1 is DFQATT and CDR2 is SNEGSKA (reference sequence). The same sample was also used in a study of T cells of mothers and their children. As that report states: Roughly six children and their three healthy Caucasian mothers were the donors.

What was sequenced was blood. This chain joins TRBV20-1 and TRBJ1-2; D unresolved. The receptor's source is a boy between 10 and 17 years old in good health. The CDR3 DNA reads TGCAGTGCTAGAGATCCCAACCGAAACTATGGCTACACCTTC. Residues: CSARDPNRNYGYTF.